The 6 T cell receptor beta chains below were found in one sample sequenced in a study of early T cells in non-severe SARS-CoV-2 infection. TCRdb re-called the 5' RACE reads through MiXCR, storing one row per CDR3 protein. The data contain 55,000 to 80,000 distinct CDR3 sequences, around a tenth of them singletons. What was sequenced was whole blood. The receptors here all came from an adult who was a healthcare worker with PCR-confirmed SARS-CoV-2 infection or an uninfected control (not recorded which).

Many counts were recorded for this clonotype. The DNA of the CDR3 is TGCGCCAGCAGGACTAGCTCCTACAATGAGCAGTTCTTC. Amino acid sequence: CASRTSSYNEQFF. V usage is TRBV10-2 and J usage is TRBJ2-1; perhaps TRBD2 as D (6 bases). Germline V gene lookup returns CDR1 WSHSY and CDR2 SAAADI. The V gene lost 6 bases and the J gene lost 0 bases, with 6 bases spanning the gap. The CDR3 spans 13 residues.

This clonotype was detected ten times or more. This sequence joins TRBV7-9 and TRBJ2-5; no definite D call. Trimming removed 5 bases at V and 1 base at J, with 14 bases between. The CDR3 extends over 15 amino acids. Germline V gives CDR1 SEHNR, CDR2 FQNEAQ (reference sequence). Here the CDR3 DNA reads TGTGCCAGCAGCCCCACGGGTGCGACCCAAGAGACCCAGTACTTC. This sequence encodes CASSPTGATQETQYF.

This clonotype was detected many times. The chain uses TRBV2 and TRBJ2-7, with 14 bases that match TRBD2. Germline V lookup: CDR1 SNHLY, CDR2 FYNNEI. CDR3 size: 14 residues. V gave up 3 bases and J gave up 5 bases; unmatched junction bases: 0. The CDR3 reads CASSEGLAGDEQYF. CDR3 bases: TGTGCCAGCAGTGAGGGACTAGCGGGAGACGAGCAGTACTTC. The full variable domain, completed using reference TRBV2 and TRBJ2-7, is EPEVTQTPSHQVTQMGQEVILRCVPISNHLYFYWYRQILGQKVEFLVSFYNNEISEKSEIFDDQFSVERPDGSNFTLKIRSTKLEDSAMYFCASSEGLAGDEQYFGPGTRLTVT.

This clonotype came up many times. This chain's CDR3 is CASSFGGAYGYTF. For the CDR3, the DNA is TGTGCCAGCAGTTTTGGTGGCGCGTATGGCTACACCTTC. This chain connects TRBV12-3 or TRBV12-4 to TRBJ1-2; D gene ambiguous. The CDR3 is 13 amino acids. V lost 3 bases to trimming and J lost 5 bases, with 10 bases between them.

Only a few counts were recorded for this clonotype. The V gene is TRBV29-1, the J gene TRBJ2-2, with D tentatively TRBD1 (6 bases). V was trimmed by 6 bases and J by 7 bases, leaving 12 bases between them. Germline V gene data show CDR1 as SQVTM and CDR2 as ANQGSEA. The CDR3 length is 12 residues. CDR3: CSVGGRGGELFF. The DNA for the CDR3 is TGCAGCGTAGGCGGCAGGGGCGGGGAGCTGTTTTTT.

This clonotype was seen ten or more times. The CDR3 DNA follows: TGCAGCGTTCATGGGCGGTGGACGAACACTGAAGCTTTCTTT. Its translation is CSVHGRWTNTEAFF. The chain employs TRBV29-1 and TRBJ1-1; D gene uncertain. The CDR3 extends over 14 amino acids. V gave up 5 bases and J gave up 1 base, with 14 bases separating them. CDR1 and CDR2 from the germline V gene are SQVTM and ANQGSEA.